This T cell receptor (beta chain) was retrieved from a study of blood T cells in healthy people across ages. Researchers collected around 11 milliliters of peripheral blood from every single donor. Study observations and caveats: As age increased, TCR beta diversity per million T cells fell in a roughly linear fashion.

For the second PCR, which ran for about 7 to 11 cycles, a sample-barcoded 5' primer and a J-beta primer mix were used. TCRdb reprocessed the 5' RACE reads with MiXCR, giving one entry per CDR3 protein. The profile shows over a million distinct CDR3 sequences, 40% to 45% of them singletons. About this clonotype itself: The antigen remains undetermined.

Sequenced sample: blood. This clonotype originated in a woman between 18 and 29 years old in good health.

The CDR3 sequence is CSAWTGDVKETQYF. DNA for the CDR3: TGCAGTGCCTGGACAGGAGATGTTAAAGAGACCCAGTACTTC. The chain is built from TRBV20-1 and TRBJ2-5, with TRBD1 identical over 7 bases. The CDR3 has 14 amino acids. CDR1 is DFQATT and CDR2 is SNEGSKA in the germline V gene (reference sequence). Germline trimming cut 6 bases from V and 3 bases from J; bases unmatched to any gene: 10.